The clone carrying this T cell receptor (beta chain) was picked up a small number of times. The antigen remains unidentified. These data belong to a study of human T cells and chemical hapten exposure. Study at large: Sensitizing treatment utilized 2% DPC over a 2 cm by 2 cm portion of upper inner arm skin. Alopecia areata, totalis or universalis was found in mostly female patients. Findings and caveats of the study: DPC sensitization left the count of TCRs above 1 in 1000 unchanged. Compared with pre-sensitization or healthy control sets, expanded TCRs clustered more.

TCRdb re-derived calls from the RACE reads in MiXCR, one entry per CDR3 protein. The sample contains 110,000 or so distinct CDR3 sequences, approximately 36% of which appear only once. The time point denotes: patch test 3, about 24 weeks after DPC sensitization. Treatment in this sample: therapeutic diphenylcyclopropenone sensitization with weekly scalp DPC. The CDR3 length is 13 residues. V shed 3 bases and J shed 8 bases, with 11 bases lying between them. CDR1 and CDR2 (germline): KGHSH, LQKENI. The sequenced sample was whole blood, obtained in connection with sensitization to the hapten diphenylcyclopropenone (DPC). The chain is built from TRBV18 and TRBJ2-4, with D unclear. The clonotype originates from a middle-aged man with alopecia areata. Some clones in this sample may be carry-over from other donors' samples. CDR3 region: CASSPRPNDIQYF. DNA of the CDR3: TGTGCCAGCTCACCCCGACCGAATGACATTCAGTACTTC.